The present TCR beta chain was sequenced within a study of T cell changes during pregnancy in multiple sclerosis. Data came from immunoSEQ multiplex PCR; TCRdb stores just in-frame clones and leaves some out. The table records some 80,000 clones, 94% of them present only once. This CDR3 is 17 amino acids long. The germline CDR1 and CDR2 sequences are SEHNR and FQNEAQ (reference sequence). Trimming removed 2 bases from V and 8 bases from J; junction bases left unmatched: 10. Sequenced here: CD4+ T cells from peripheral blood mononuclear cells, sampled after pregnancy. The chain recombines TRBV7-9 with TRBJ2-1; 12 nucleotides line up with TRBD2. This TCR was sampled from a female donor with multiple sclerosis, enrolled in a pregnancy study. CDR3 DNA: TGTGCCAGCAGCTTAAAGGCTAGCGGGAGGGCCATTTATGAGCAGTTCTTC. This sequence encodes CASSLKASGRAIYEQFF.